Below, 14 T cell receptor beta chains from the same sample are listed, as sequenced in a study of CD8+CD57+ T cells in acquired aplastic anemia. Profiling of TCR beta VDJ combinations and CDR3 sequences used genomic DNA as template. TCRdb reprocessed the reads with MiXCR, giving one entry per CDR3 protein. In the table there are 160,000 or so distinct CDR3 sequences, around half of which are singletons. In patients chosen for sequencing, flow cytometry had shown CD8+CD57+ cell expansion. Sequenced: sorted CD4+, CD8+, or CD8+CD57+ T cells (not recorded which) from PBMCs. All receptors come from a human donor with aplastic anemia.

Of note for this clonotype: A much larger clone sits a single nucleotide away, making a read error possible. This chain connects TRBV7-9 to TRBJ1-4; possible D gene TRBD1, 6 bases. Germline CDR1 is SEHNR and CDR2 is FQNEAQ (reference sequence). The CDR3 spans 13 residues. The CDR3 nucleotides read TGTGCCAGCAGCTTCCAGGGGAATGAAAAACTGTGTTTT. Its translation is CASSFQGNEKLCF.

Remarks on this clonotype: A much larger clone lies a single base off, so this may be a read error. The CDR3 loop reads CASRRGETGTEAFF. CDR3 nucleotides: TGTGCCAGCAGACGGGGGGAGACGGGGACTGAAGCTTTCTTT. The V gene is TRBV11-2, the J gene TRBJ1-1; perhaps TRBD1 as D (5 bases). Germline loops: CDR1 SGHAT, CDR2 FQNNGV. The CDR3 length is 14 residues. Trimming removed 6 bases at V and 5 bases at J, with 16 bases between.

The sample holds many counts of this clonotype. Here the CDR3 DNA reads TGCAGCGTAGGACAGGGGAACACTGAAGCTTTCTTT. As protein: CSVGQGNTEAFF. The chain recombines TRBV29-1 with TRBJ1-1, with TRBD1 matching over 8 bases. J lost 1 base, V lost 6 bases, and 1 base had no gene match. Looked up from germline, CDR1 is SQVTM and CDR2 is ANQGSEA. CDR3 size: 12 residues.

This chain uses TRBV5-4 with TRBJ2-3; TRBD2 matches 10 bases. Germline loops: CDR1 SGHNT, CDR2 YYREEE (reference sequence). The CDR3 consists of 18 residues. The J segment lost 0 bases and the V segment lost 0 bases, leaving 7 bases of the junction unmatched. CDR3 region: CASSLGRDSGGSTDTQYF. CDR3 DNA: TGTGCCAGCAGCTTGGGGCGGGATAGCGGGGGGAGCACAGATACGCAGTATTTT.

This clonotype was seen many times. The chain couples TRBV5-1 to TRBJ2-1; 11 nucleotides align to TRBD1. With 0 bases clipped from V and 7 bases from J, the junction kept 3 bases outside the gene matches. CDR3 size: 15 residues. CDR1 is SGHRS, CDR2 YFSETQ, per germline. The CDR3 protein is CASSLDGQGANEQFF. CDR3 in DNA: TGCGCCAGCAGCTTGGATGGACAGGGGGCGAATGAGCAGTTCTTC.

This clonotype was recorded many times. This sequence joins TRBV12-3 or TRBV12-4 and TRBJ1-4, with TRBD1 matching over 10 bases. Trimming cost V 5 bases and J 8 bases; bases outside gene matches: 5. This CDR3 is 14 amino acids long. In DNA form, the CDR3 reads TGTGCCAGCAGTATGGGACAGGGGAGGGAAAAACTGTTTTTT. This encodes CASSMGQGREKLFF.

This clonotype was detected ten times or more. The CDR3, as DNA: TGTGCCAGCAGTGAACCCTCCGGGACAGGACATAACTATGGCTACACCTTC. This gives the protein CASSEPSGTGHNYGYTF. The chain links TRBV6-4 to TRBJ1-2; 8 nucleotides match TRBD1. From germline, CDR1 is MRHNA and CDR2 SNTAGT. This CDR3 is 17 amino acids long. With V trimmed by 3 bases and J by 1 base, 10 bases remained unmatched.

This clonotype was counted at least ten times. The rearrangement joins TRBV12-3 or TRBV12-4 to TRBJ1-6, with 8 bases lining up with TRBD1. Trimming removed 7 bases from V and 7 bases from J; junction bases left unmatched: 6. The CDR3 sequence is 14 residues long. The CDR3 spells CASTPDRANSPLHF. In nucleotides, the CDR3 is TGTGCCAGCACCCCGGACAGGGCAAATTCACCCCTCCACTTT.

The chain combines TRBV5-1 with TRBJ2-5; D is undetermined. In germline, CDR1 is SGHRS, CDR2 YFSETQ. The CDR3 runs to 13 residues. The ends were cut back, 0 bases at V and 5 bases at J, with 8 bases in the middle. CDR3 in amino acids: CASSLVGHETQYF. CDR3 bases: TGCGCCAGCAGCTTGGTAGGGCACGAGACCCAGTACTTC.

In its sample, this clonotype was seen a few times. One end of the junction is discordant with germline, which a read error may explain. V usage is TRBV5-1 and J usage is TRBJ2-3, with 10 bases matching TRBD2. Germline V lookup: CDR1 SGHRS, CDR2 YFSETQ. The CDR3 consists of 16 residues. Here the CDR3 reads CASSHLSGGAEDTRYF. The CDR3 DNA reads as TGCGCCAGCAGCCACCTAAGCGGGGGGGCAGAAGATACGCGGTATTTT.

Notes on this clonotype: One junction end does not reproduce the germline sequence, and a read error may be involved. The gene calls are TRBV7-8 and TRBJ2-3; D possibly corresponds to TRBD2 (5 bases). CDR1 is SGHVS, CDR2 FQNEAQ, per germline. The CDR3 runs to 13 residues. CDR3: CTSSGTSSDTQYF. CDR3 in DNA: TGTACCAGCAGCGGTACTAGTTCAGATACGCAGTATTTT.

This clonotype was recorded many times. The chain joins TRBV7-9 to TRBJ1-3; the match to TRBD1 covers 11 bases. The germline V gene has CDR1 SEHNR and CDR2 FQNEAQ (reference sequence). The CDR3 is 18 amino acids. Trimming at V came to 1 base and at J to 3 bases, leaving 8 bases not matched to a gene. The CDR3 region has the DNA TGTGCCAGCAGCTTAGGGACAGGGGGCTCGAATCATGGAAACACCATATATTTT. Translated: CASSLGTGGSNHGNTIYF.

There are many counts of this clonotype. The V gene is TRBV20-1, the J gene TRBJ2-7; 8 bases agree with TRBD1. The ends lost 6 bases at V and 3 bases at J; junction bases unmatched: 7. Germline V CDR1 and CDR2: DFQATT, SNEGSKA (reference sequence). This CDR3 comprises 13 residues. CDR3 in DNA: TGCAGTGCGCTGGGACAGGAGATCTACGAGCAGTACTTC. Protein product: CSALGQEIYEQYF.

This clonotype was counted ten times or more. This rearrangement joins TRBV4-2 to TRBJ2-7, with 7 bases aligning to TRBD1. J gave up 5 bases and V 3 bases, and 4 bases lay outside the gene matches. The CDR3 is 13 residues long. CDR1 is LGHNA, CDR2 YNFKEQ, per germline. The CDR3 DNA is TGTGCCAGCAGCCAGAGACAGGGCGACGAGCAGTACTTC. Its protein is CASSQRQGDEQYF.